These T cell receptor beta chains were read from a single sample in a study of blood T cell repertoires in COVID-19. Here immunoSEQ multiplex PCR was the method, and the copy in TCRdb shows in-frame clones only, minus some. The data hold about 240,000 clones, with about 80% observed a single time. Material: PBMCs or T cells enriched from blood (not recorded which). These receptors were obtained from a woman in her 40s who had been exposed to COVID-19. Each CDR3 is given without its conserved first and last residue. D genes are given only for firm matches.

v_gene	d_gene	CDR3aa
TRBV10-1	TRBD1	ASSDKATGGVYYTEAF
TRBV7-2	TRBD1	ASSLGQVNTEAF
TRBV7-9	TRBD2	ASSATSGSSYNEQF
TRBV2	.	ASSERRGYNTGELF
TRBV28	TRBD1	ASNPGQRNTEAF
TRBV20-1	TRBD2	SASRGVNTGELF
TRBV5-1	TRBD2	ASSFTSGHEETQY
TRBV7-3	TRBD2	ASSLTGGTSGESGTNEQF
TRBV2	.	ASSEGSGSGTDTQY
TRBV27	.	ASSWGGAAYEQY
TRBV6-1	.	ASSEVNPGNYGYT
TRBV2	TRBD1	ASNRSGQGPGTC
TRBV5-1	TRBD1	ASGAGTGVEQY
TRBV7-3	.	ASSLNGGGNQPQH
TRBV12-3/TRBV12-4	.	ASTNNMNTEAF
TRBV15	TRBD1	ATSSKKQGWYGYT
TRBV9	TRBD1	ASSGDRDRDCDEQY
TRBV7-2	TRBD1	ASSSPTGTINSPLH
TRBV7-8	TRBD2	ASSWERGSSSYNEQF
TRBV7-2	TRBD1	ASSTQGDTEAF
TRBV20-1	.	SASGSSVGGTDTQY
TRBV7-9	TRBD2	ASSPGGYNEQF
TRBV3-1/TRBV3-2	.	ASSRINRAASGNTIY
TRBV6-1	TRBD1	ASSEGYRGLNEKLF
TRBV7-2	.	ASSVQGRTIY
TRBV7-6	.	ASSLTRGELF
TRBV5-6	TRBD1	ASSLRAGGSGYT
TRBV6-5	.	ASGVARSNQPQH
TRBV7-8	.	ASSSGQLGGGEKLF
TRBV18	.	ASSPSSPGEAF
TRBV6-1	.	ASSEFLVTLEQY
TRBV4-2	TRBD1	ASSRVNRGPEGLQETQY
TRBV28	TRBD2	ASSLGGGAMGETQY
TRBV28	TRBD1	ASSLWRGKQGPYEQY
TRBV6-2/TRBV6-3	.	ASSYSGGASEQF
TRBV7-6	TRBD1	ASSPRQGENTGELF
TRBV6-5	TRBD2	ASSYSRGGAGDTQY
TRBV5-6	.	ASSLGQPWTEAF
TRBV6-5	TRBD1	ASSRTGSDQPQH
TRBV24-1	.	ATSSRGNYGYT
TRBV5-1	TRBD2	ASSSTRTSGGYSYNEQF
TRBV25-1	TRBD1	ASSVRQGYGEKLF
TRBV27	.	ASSWVGASSYNEQF
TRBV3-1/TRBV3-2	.	ASSQDRRYSPLH
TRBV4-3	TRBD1	ASSLQGGREKLF
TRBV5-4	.	ASSSPGEMNTEAF
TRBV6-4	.	ASSESPGSPLH
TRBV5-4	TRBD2	ASSLLAGSNEQF
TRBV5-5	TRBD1	ASSQGDPGQGNTIY
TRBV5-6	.	ASSWRDGLSYEQY
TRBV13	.	ASRQDLLNTGELF
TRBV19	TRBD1	ASSVTGASYEQY
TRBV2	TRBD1	ASSAIRGRGGTQY
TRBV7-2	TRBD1	ASSLFQGVGETQY
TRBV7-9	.	ASSSRAMNTEAF
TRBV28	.	ASSLIPGLAFATEAF
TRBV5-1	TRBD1	ASSLGQGGYT
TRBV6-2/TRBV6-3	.	ASSTDTASTYEQY
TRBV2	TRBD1	ASSRTPGGHGYT